These 3 T cell receptor beta chains originate from one sample sequenced in a study of human T cells and chemical hapten exposure. Time point indicated: patch test 1, 2 weeks after DPC sensitization. Documented treatment: therapeutic diphenylcyclopropenone sensitization with weekly scalp DPC. Via MiXCR, TCRdb re-called the RACE reads, giving one row per CDR3 protein. The data hold around 50,000 distinct CDR3 sequences, with 9.3% observed a single time. The sample was whole blood, taken in connection with sensitization to the hapten diphenylcyclopropenone (DPC). The receptors were sampled from a woman aged 50 to 65 with alopecia areata. Some clones in this sample may be carry-over from other donors' samples.

The table lists this clonotype with many counts. The chain's CDR3 is CASTTVRARAFF. CDR3 sequence (DNA): TGTGCCAGCACCACGGTTCGAGCCAGAGCTTTCTTT. This chain links TRBV7-9 with TRBJ1-1; D not certain. CDR3 length: 12 amino acids. The ends were cut back, 7 bases at V and 10 bases at J, with 16 bases in the middle. The germline gives CDR1 SEHNR, CDR2 FQNEAQ (reference sequence).

The chain combines TRBV9 with TRBJ1-6; D is uncertain. CDR3 length equals 16 residues. Germline loops: CDR1 SGDLS, CDR2 YYNGEE. V was clipped by 3 bases and J by 7 bases, with 17 bases between them. This CDR3 is CASSDVSGFRNSPLHF. CDR3 in DNA: TGTGCCAGCAGCGATGTATCGGGGTTTAGGAATTCACCCCTCCACTTT.

This clonotype was picked up many times. This chain uses TRBV10-2 with TRBJ2-1; 11 nucleotides agree with TRBD2. CDR3 length: 14 amino acids. Germline lookup yields CDR1 WSHSY and CDR2 SAAADI. After removal of 9 bases from V and 7 bases from J, the junction contained 8 bases not matched to a gene. CDR3 in DNA: TGCGCCAGTATAGCGGGAGGGTTGCAAAATGAGCAGTTCTTC. Translated: CASIAGGLQNEQFF.